A single sample is the source of the 17 T cell receptor beta chains below, sequenced in a study of blood T cell repertoires in COVID-19 (dated by TCRdb to 2018 to 2020). The method behind the library was the immunoSEQ multiplex PCR assay. TCRdb took this table from immuneACCESS and kept in-frame rearrangements with V and J called. Such tables lack part of the clones; where checked against another copy, unresolved V genes explain under half of the gap, and the rest is unexplained. This sample comprises roughly 86,000 clones, around four fifths of them detected only once. 2% to 2.5% of the sample lies in the top ten. Sequenced input: peripheral blood. The receptor source for this set is a woman in her 70s with acute or convalescent COVID-19.

The V and J genes are TRBV18 and TRBJ1-6; the D is unclear. V was pared by 3 bases and J by 8 bases, with 11 bases between. The CDR3 totals 14 residues. Germline V CDR1 and CDR2: KGHSH, LQKENI. This CDR3 is CASSPSSDYSPLHF. CDR3 nucleotides: TGTGCCAGCTCACCTAGTTCTGATTATTCACCCCTCCACTTT.

This clone came up a few times. The J gene is TRBJ2-7, the V gene TRBV28, with 8 positions matching TRBD2. V shed 6 bases and J 2 bases; nucleotides not matched to a gene: 6. The CDR3 totals 14 residues. Germline V CDR1 and CDR2: MDHEN, SYDVKM. DNA of the CDR3: TGTGCCAGCAGGGGGTCGGGGGGGACCTACGAGCAGTACTTC. It specifies CASRGSGGTYEQYF.

This chain joins TRBV7-8 and TRBJ1-1; D remains ambiguous. The germline V gene has CDR1 SGHVS and CDR2 FQNEAQ. Trimming left V 8 bases short and J 1 base short, with 11 bases between. The CDR3 runs to 13 residues. As DNA, the CDR3 is TGTGCCAGCCGTCTCACTGGGAACACTGAAGCTTTCTTT. Translating it yields CASRLTGNTEAFF.

The J gene is TRBJ2-7, the V gene TRBV12-5, with 10 bases aligning to TRBD2. CDR1 LGHNT and CDR2 FRNRAP come from the germline V gene. The CDR3 extends over 16 amino acids. V dropped 2 bases and J dropped 1; count of bases not matched to a gene: 5. CDR3 in DNA: TGTGCTAGTGGTTTGTCAAGCGGGGGGGCGTCCTACGAGCAGTACTTC. This encodes CASGLSSGGASYEQYF.

This chain joins TRBV5-6 and TRBJ1-1; D gene unclear. The CDR3 has 12 residues. From germline, CDR1 is SGHDT and CDR2 YYEEEE. The V end was cut by 1 base, the J end by 5 bases, with 6 bases between. The CDR3 spells CASSLYRTEAFF. The DNA for the CDR3 is TGTGCCAGCAGCTTGTACCGGACTGAAGCTTTCTTT.

This chain links TRBV2 with TRBJ1-5; 8 positions match TRBD1. The length of the CDR3 is 16 residues. Germline CDR1 is SNHLY and CDR2 is FYNNEI. With V trimmed by 7 bases and J by 2 bases, 10 bases remained unmatched. This CDR3 reads CASNDDQTGGNQPQHF. The CDR3 DNA reads as TGTGCCAGCAATGACGATCAGACAGGGGGCAATCAGCCCCAGCATTTT.

The chain is built from TRBV5-1 and TRBJ2-3, with D possibly being TRBD2 (5 bases). The length of the CDR3 is 15 residues. V was pared by 0 bases and J by 0 bases, with 8 bases between. Germline V lookup: CDR1 SGHRS, CDR2 YFSETQ. As DNA, the CDR3 is TGCGCCAGCAGCTTGGTCCCGGGGAGCACAGATACGCAGTATTTT. It specifies CASSLVPGSTDTQYF.

The chain employs TRBV5-1 and TRBJ2-5, with 8 positions matching TRBD2. After removal of 3 bases from V and 5 bases from J, the junction contained 9 bases not matched to a gene. This CDR3 is built from 15 residues. From germline, CDR1 is SGHRS and CDR2 YFSETQ. As DNA, the CDR3 is TGCGCCAGCAGCTCTTCGGGAGGGACCCAGGAGACCCAGTACTTC. This translates into CASSSSGGTQETQYF.

This sequence joins TRBV7-9 and TRBJ2-2, with TRBD2 identical over 7 bases. J lost 1 base, V lost 5 bases, and 7 bases had no gene match. From germline, CDR1 is SEHNR and CDR2 FQNEAQ (reference sequence). This CDR3 is 16 amino acids long. In nucleotides, the CDR3 is TGTGCCAGCAGCCTCGGACTAGAAAAGAACACCGGGGAGCTGTTTTTT. This sequence encodes CASSLGLEKNTGELFF.

The chain employs TRBV28 and TRBJ1-5, with a possible D match to TRBD1 (6 bases). Germline V CDR1 and CDR2: MDHEN, SYDVKM. The CDR3 sequence is 15 residues long. Trimming stripped 2 bases from V and 6 bases from J, with 14 bases between. The CDR3 region has the DNA TGTGCCAGCAGTTTAGGGGGGGCGAGAGGTCAGCCCCAGCATTTT. This sequence encodes CASSLGGARGQPQHF.

The rearrangement joins TRBV28 to TRBJ1-1; D uncertain. The CDR3 spans 15 residues. Germline V gives CDR1 MDHEN, CDR2 SYDVKM. V shed 3 bases and J shed 4 bases, with 15 bases lying between them. CDR3 DNA: TGTGCCAGCAGTTTGCGCTACACTTGGGCCACTGAAGCTTTCTTT. This codes for CASSLRYTWATEAFF. Full variable domain (remainder filled in from reference TRBV28 and TRBJ1-1): DVKVTQSSRYLVKRTGEKVFLECVQDMDHENMFWYRQDPGLGLRLIYFSYDVKMKEKGDIPEGYSVSREKKERFSLILESASTNQTSMYLCASSLRYTWATEAFFGQGTRLTVV.

The chain combines TRBV5-5 with TRBJ1-1, with unresolved D. Germline V CDR1 and CDR2: SGHKS, YYEKEE (reference sequence). V shed 2 bases and J shed 1 base, with 12 bases lying between them. The CDR3 has 15 amino acids. The CDR3 region has the DNA TGTGCCAGCAGCTTAGTGGAACAGCCGAACACTGAAGCTTTCTTT. The encoded protein is CASSLVEQPNTEAFF.

This rearrangement joins TRBV11-3 to TRBJ1-3, with D maybe TRBD1 (5 bases). Germline loops: CDR1 SGHNT, CDR2 YENEEA. The CDR3 is 14 residues long. V lost 2 bases and J lost 5, with 10 bases in between. The CDR3: CASSLSGTRNTIYF. As DNA, the CDR3 is TGTGCCAGCAGCTTAAGCGGGACCAGAAACACCATATATTTT.

This clone was recorded a few times. The gene calls are TRBV10-3 and TRBJ1-5, with TRBD1 as a possible D gene (6 bases). Deletions cut 0 bases from V and 4 bases from J, with 16 bases between. This CDR3 comprises 17 residues. CDR1 is ENHRY, CDR2 SYGVKD, per germline. CDR3 DNA sequence: TGTGCCATCAGTGAGTCGAAATCTGGGGGCAAGAATCAGCCCCAGCATTTT. Translated, it gives CAISESKSGGKNQPQHF.

The V call is TRBV11-2, the J call TRBJ1-1; TRBD1 agrees at 7 bases. This CDR3 comprises 14 residues. CDR1 and CDR2 from the germline V gene are SGHAT and FQNNGV. After removal of 4 bases from V and 1 base from J, the junction contained 3 bases not matched to a gene. The CDR3 loop is CASSSQGENTEAFF. DNA of the CDR3: TGTGCCAGCAGCTCCCAGGGGGAGAACACTGAAGCTTTCTTT.

The chain has TRBV11-2 and TRBJ2-1, with TRBD1 as a possible D gene (6 bases). Germline CDR1 SGHAT, CDR2 FQNNGV. V was shortened by 6 bases and J by 7 bases, with 19 bases between the two germline ends. This CDR3 contains 15 residues. The CDR3 nucleotides are TGTGCCAGCAGATGGATCCGGGACATAAAGAATGAGCAGTTCTTC. The encoded protein is CASRWIRDIKNEQFF. The complete variable domain, with remaining parts taken from reference TRBV11-2 and TRBJ2-1, reads EAGVAQSPRYKIIEKRQSVAFWCNPISGHATLYWYQQILGQGPKLLIQFQNNGVVDDSQLPKDRFSAERLKGVDSTLKIQPAKLEDSAVYLCASRWIRDIKNEQFFGPGTRLTVL.

The rearrangement links TRBV3-1 (or the pseudogene TRBV3-2) to TRBJ1-5; D may be TRBD1 (5 bases). The V gene's germline CDR1 is LGHDT and CDR2 YNNKEL (reference sequence). V gave up 1 base and J gave up 4 bases, with 5 bases separating them. There are 13 residues in the CDR3. CDR3 amino acids: CASSQGQNQPQHF. CDR3 sequence (DNA): TGTGCCAGCAGCCAAGGACAGAATCAGCCCCAGCATTTT.